The 8 T cell receptor beta chains below all came from one sample that was sequenced in a study of CD8+CD57+ T cells in acquired aplastic anemia. Researchers used genomic DNA as the template to profile TCR beta VDJ and CDR3. One entry per CDR3 protein results from TCRdb running MiXCR on the reads. The sample carries roughly 150,000 distinct CDR3 sequences, over 40% recorded once. Patients chosen for sequencing had CD8+CD57+ cells that had expanded, as shown by flow cytometry. The specimen sequenced was sorted CD4+, CD8+, or CD8+CD57+ T cells (not recorded which) from PBMCs. The origin of the receptors is a human donor with aplastic anemia.

A word on this clonotype: Possible read error: a much larger clone is one base away. This chain joins TRBV19 and TRBJ1-1, with a tentative D call TRBD1 (6 bases). The CDR3 has 14 amino acids. The V and J ends lost 6 bases and 3 bases respectively, with 14 bases between them. Germline assignment: CDR1 LNHDA and CDR2 SQIVND (reference sequence). CDR3 bases: TGTGCCAGTAGAAGTATAGGGGGGGACACTGAAGCTTTCTTT. The encoded protein is CASRSIGGDTEAFF.

The chain carries TRBV30 and TRBJ1-1; D ambiguous. The CDR3 is 16 residues long. The V gene's germline CDR1 is GTSNPN and CDR2 SVGIG (reference sequence). The V and J ends lost 3 bases and 2 bases respectively, with 19 bases between them. CDR3 region: CAWSKSQTIRNTEAFF. The DNA for the CDR3 is TGTGCCTGGAGCAAGAGTCAGACCATCAGAAACACTGAAGCTTTCTTT.

This clonotype rates as medium-sized. The chain has TRBV10-3 and TRBJ1-2; no definite D call. Trimming cost V 10 bases and J 5 bases, with 32 bases left between them. This CDR3 contains 18 residues. Germline lookup yields CDR1 ENHRY and CDR2 SYGVKD. The CDR3 DNA sequence: TGTGCCACCTACACTCGGGCGGGCACCCTAAACAGCGGATATGGCTACACCTTC. It yields the protein CATYTRAGTLNSGYGYTF.

This clonotype was found many times. This chain joins TRBV5-1 and TRBJ1-3; D uncertain. Germline V gene data show CDR1 as SGHRS and CDR2 as YFSETQ. V shed 3 bases and J shed 1 base, with 14 bases lying between them. CDR3 size: 16 residues. CDR3 nucleotides: TGCGCCAGCAGCTCGGACGGAGACTCATCTGGAAACACCATATATTTT. It translates to CASSSDGDSSGNTIYF.

This clonotype has at least ten counts. J is TRBJ1-1 and V is TRBV12-3 or TRBV12-4; D gene uncertain. CDR3 length: 13 amino acids. V was pared by 7 bases and J by 1 base, with 10 bases between. This CDR3 reads CASTQAGNTEAFF. As DNA, the CDR3 is TGTGCCAGCACCCAAGCAGGGAACACTGAAGCTTTCTTT.

In this sample, this clonotype turned up many times. The chain couples TRBV4-3 to TRBJ1-5, with D possibly TRBD1 on 6 matching bases. Germline loops: CDR1 LGHNA, CDR2 YSLEER. This CDR3 has 13 residues. Trimming removed 3 bases from V and 6 bases from J, with 9 bases in between. This CDR3 is CASSHTGTQPQHF. CDR3 bases: TGCGCCAGCAGCCATACAGGGACTCAGCCCCAGCATTTT.

This chain uses TRBV2 with TRBJ1-2, with D tentatively TRBD1 (5 bases). CDR1 is SNHLY and CDR2 is FYNNEI in the germline V gene. CDR3 length: 15 residues. Trimming removed 3 bases at V and 6 bases at J, with 17 bases between. This chain's CDR3 is CASSDLGSGGDGYTF. CDR3 DNA: TGTGCCAGCAGTGATCTGGGCTCGGGGGGTGATGGCTACACCTTC.

The rearrangement joins TRBV11-2 to TRBJ2-3; D may correspond to TRBD1 or TRBD2 (6 bases each). Deletions cut 0 bases from V and 6 bases from J, with 13 bases between. Germline CDR1 is SGHAT and CDR2 is FQNNGV. The CDR3 loop spans 15 amino acids. CDR3 bases: TGTGCCAGCAGCTTAGATGGGGGCGGGGAGGATACGCAGTATTTT. Protein sequence: CASSLDGGGEDTQYF.